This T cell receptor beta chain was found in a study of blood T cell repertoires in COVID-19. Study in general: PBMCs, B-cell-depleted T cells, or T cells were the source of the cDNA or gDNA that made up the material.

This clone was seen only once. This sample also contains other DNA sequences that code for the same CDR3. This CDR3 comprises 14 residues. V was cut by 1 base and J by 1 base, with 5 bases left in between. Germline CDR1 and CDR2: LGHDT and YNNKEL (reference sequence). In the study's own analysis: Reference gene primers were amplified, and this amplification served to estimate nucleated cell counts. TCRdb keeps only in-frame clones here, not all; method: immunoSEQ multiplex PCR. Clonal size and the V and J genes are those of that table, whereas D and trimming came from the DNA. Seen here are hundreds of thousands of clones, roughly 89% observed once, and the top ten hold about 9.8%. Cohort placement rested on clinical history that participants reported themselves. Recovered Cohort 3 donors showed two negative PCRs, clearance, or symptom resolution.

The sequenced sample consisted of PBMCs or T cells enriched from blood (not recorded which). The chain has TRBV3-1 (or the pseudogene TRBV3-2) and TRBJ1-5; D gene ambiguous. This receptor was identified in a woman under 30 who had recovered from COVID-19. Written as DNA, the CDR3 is TGTGCCAGCAGCCAAGGAGGGAGCAATCAGCCCCAGCATTTT. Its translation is CASSQGGSNQPQHF.